Sequencing of this T cell receptor (beta chain) was carried out in a study of low-dose radiotherapy and immunotherapy resistance in tumors. Study overall: It was 1 Gy per fraction every two weeks that Cohort 2 received, adding up to 13 Gy over 26 weeks.

With termini counted, the CDR3 has 17 amino acids. Germline V gene sequence: CDR1 SGHRS, CDR2 YFSETQ. Time point of the sample: before trial treatment. Covering alpha and beta chains, TRAV- and TRBV-specific primers were used for the first-strand cDNA. TCR amplification used roughly 18 PCR cycles, a constant-region primer and a V-primer adapter. TCRdb analysed the reads with MiXCR anew, one entry per CDR3 protein. This table has tens of thousands of distinct CDR3 sequences, 9.4% appearing once. To note about this clonotype: Because the CDR3's place on the DNA is in doubt, the DNA is left out and the CDR3 is given as listed by TCRdb.

This specimen consisted of PBMCs, obtained before treatment. This TCR was sampled from a male donor with prostate cancer. V gene TRBV5-1 combines with J gene TRBJ2-2; TRBD1, the D gene given by the table, was not confirmed from the DNA. The CDR3 sequence: CASSPGQTNTGELFFFF.